This TCR beta chain was found in a study of T cell changes during pregnancy in multiple sclerosis. The CDR3 runs 16 residues. Unmatched junction bases numbered 9, after V lost 0 bases and J lost 5 bases. CDR1 is SGHVS and CDR2 is FQNEAQ in the germline V gene. Profiled with immunoSEQ multiplex PCR; TCRdb holds only in-frame clones, not every one. The sample has around 50,000 clones; 80% to 90% are singletons. The chain couples TRBV7-8 to TRBJ2-7, with 8 bases that match TRBD2. This clonotype was obtained from a human donor whose cells served as feeder cells for cultures in a pregnancy study. The sample taken for sequencing was peripheral blood from another person, used as feeder cells. The CDR3 bases are TGTGCCAGCAGCTTAGCAAGCTGGACTAGCACGAACGAGCAGTACTTC. This sequence encodes CASSLASWTSTNEQYF.